The rows below give T cell receptor beta chains drawn from one sample of a study of shared clonotypes between healthy human individuals. The method was immunoSEQ multiplex PCR; TCRdb's version includes in-frame clones alone and lacks a portion of them. The table lists approximately 980,000 clones, 76% of them singletons. Specimen: memory CD4+ T cells sorted from blood. Receptor source: a man in his late teens or twenties in good health. The CDR3 runs from the conserved cysteine through the conserved F or W. The D gene is left open where the match is weak. Clone size is not always given. Where it is, it says once, few, many or a class for expanded clones.

CDR3aa: CAWSPETGAPLHF
CDR3nt: TGTGCCTGGAGTCCTGAGACAGGGGCACCCCTCCACTTT
abundance: -
v_gene: TRBV30
d_gene: TRBD1
j_gene: TRBJ1-6

CDR3aa: CASSTQPALEAFF
CDR3nt: TGTGCCAGTAGTACTCAGCCGGCACTTGAAGCTTTCTTT
abundance: -
v_gene: TRBV19
d_gene: -
j_gene: TRBJ1-1

CDR3aa: CASSLGQGDGYTF
CDR3nt: TGTGCCAGCAGCTTGGGGCAGGGTGATGGCTACACCTTC
abundance: once
v_gene: TRBV5-6
d_gene: -
j_gene: TRBJ1-2

CDR3aa: CAISDQGPPEAFF
CDR3nt: TGTGCCATCAGTGATCAGGGACCCCCTGAAGCTTTCTTT
abundance: -
v_gene: TRBV10-3
d_gene: -
j_gene: TRBJ1-1

CDR3aa: CASSLAPLAGNDEQFF
CDR3nt: TGTGCCAGCAGCTTAGCGCCACTAGCGGGAAATGATGAGCAGTTCTTC
abundance: many
v_gene: TRBV7-9
d_gene: TRBD2
j_gene: TRBJ2-1

CDR3aa: CASSLFSVGSYEQYF
CDR3nt: TGTGCCAGCAGCTTATTCAGCGTAGGCTCCTACGAGCAGTACTTC
abundance: many
v_gene: TRBV7-2
d_gene: -
j_gene: TRBJ2-7

CDR3aa: CASSSPIPGYSPLHF
CDR3nt: TGTGCCAGCAGTTCACCTATTCCAGGGTATTCACCCCTCCACTTT
abundance: -
v_gene: TRBV28
d_gene: -
j_gene: TRBJ1-6

CDR3aa: CASSLIQGGNSPLHF
CDR3nt: TGTGCCAGTAGTCTGATTCAGGGCGGAAATTCACCCCTCCACTTT
abundance: -
v_gene: TRBV19
d_gene: -
j_gene: TRBJ1-6

CDR3aa: CASSGRLGGTGELFF
CDR3nt: TGTGCCAGCAGCGGGAGACTAGGAGGCACCGGGGAGCTGTTTTTT
abundance: few
v_gene: TRBV14
d_gene: -
j_gene: TRBJ2-2

CDR3aa: CASSQAPRYGYTF
CDR3nt: TGCGCCAGCAGCCAAGCCCCGCGGTATGGCTACACCTTC
abundance: -
v_gene: TRBV4-1
d_gene: -
j_gene: TRBJ1-2

CDR3aa: CASSDSHKARLGYTF
CDR3nt: TGTGCCAGCAGTGACTCTCATAAGGCAAGACTTGGCTACACCTTC
abundance: -
v_gene: TRBV6-4
d_gene: -
j_gene: TRBJ1-2

CDR3aa: CASSPMAGTSGGGELFF
CDR3nt: TGTGCCAGCAGCCCTATGGCGGGGACTAGCGGGGGCGGGGAGCTGTTTTTT
abundance: -
v_gene: TRBV11-2
d_gene: TRBD2
j_gene: TRBJ2-2

CDR3aa: CASSRVLGTTYEQYF
CDR3nt: TGTGCCAGCAGTAGGGTTCTCGGGACAACTTACGAGCAGTACTTC
abundance: -
v_gene: TRBV6-1
d_gene: -
j_gene: TRBJ2-7

CDR3aa: CASSDLLGSDYNEQFF
CDR3nt: TGTGCCAGCAGTGACCTCCTCGGAAGTGATTACAATGAGCAGTTCTTC
abundance: -
v_gene: TRBV2
d_gene: -
j_gene: TRBJ2-1

CDR3aa: CAIMQSYEQYF
CDR3nt: TGTGCCATCATGCAGAGTTACGAGCAGTACTTC
abundance: -
v_gene: TRBV10-3
d_gene: -
j_gene: TRBJ2-7

CDR3aa: CASSSRTGMTGELFF
CDR3nt: TGCGCCAGCAGCTCCCGGACAGGGATGACCGGGGAGCTGTTTTTT
abundance: -
v_gene: TRBV5-1
d_gene: TRBD1
j_gene: TRBJ2-2

CDR3aa: CARTSSLGQNTEAFF
CDR3nt: TGTGCCAGAACCTCGAGCCTGGGACAGAACACTGAAGCTTTCTTT
abundance: few
v_gene: TRBV2
d_gene: -
j_gene: TRBJ1-1

CDR3aa: CASSWEGQQNSPLHF
CDR3nt: TGCGCCAGCAGCTGGGAGGGACAGCAGAATTCACCCCTCCACTTT
abundance: -
v_gene: TRBV5-1
d_gene: TRBD1
j_gene: TRBJ1-6

CDR3aa: CAWSVTGVWGQANTEAFF
CDR3nt: TGTGCCTGGAGTGTAACGGGTGTTTGGGGACAGGCGAACACTGAAGCTTTCTTT
abundance: few
v_gene: TRBV30
d_gene: TRBD1
j_gene: TRBJ1-1

CDR3aa: CASSLESQGTQYF
CDR3nt: TGTGCTAGCAGCTTAGAGTCACAAGGGACGCAGTATTTT
abundance: few
v_gene: TRBV7-7
d_gene: -
j_gene: TRBJ2-3

CDR3aa: CASSLRTVNTEAFF
CDR3nt: TGCGCCAGCAGCTTAAGGACAGTGAACACTGAAGCTTTCTTT
abundance: -
v_gene: TRBV5-1
d_gene: -
j_gene: TRBJ1-1

CDR3aa: CASSEPGGRQYF
CDR3nt: TGTGCCAGCAGTGAACCTGGTGGTCGGCAGTACTTC
abundance: -
v_gene: TRBV6-1
d_gene: -
j_gene: TRBJ2-7

CDR3aa: CAWSAGGKTQYF
CDR3nt: TGTGCCTGGAGTGCGGGGGGAAAGACCCAGTACTTC
abundance: -
v_gene: TRBV30
d_gene: TRBD2
j_gene: TRBJ2-5

CDR3aa: CASRQGGHNEQFF
CDR3nt: TGTGCCAGCAGACAAGGTGGCCACAATGAGCAGTTCTTC
abundance: -
v_gene: TRBV6-5
d_gene: -
j_gene: TRBJ2-1